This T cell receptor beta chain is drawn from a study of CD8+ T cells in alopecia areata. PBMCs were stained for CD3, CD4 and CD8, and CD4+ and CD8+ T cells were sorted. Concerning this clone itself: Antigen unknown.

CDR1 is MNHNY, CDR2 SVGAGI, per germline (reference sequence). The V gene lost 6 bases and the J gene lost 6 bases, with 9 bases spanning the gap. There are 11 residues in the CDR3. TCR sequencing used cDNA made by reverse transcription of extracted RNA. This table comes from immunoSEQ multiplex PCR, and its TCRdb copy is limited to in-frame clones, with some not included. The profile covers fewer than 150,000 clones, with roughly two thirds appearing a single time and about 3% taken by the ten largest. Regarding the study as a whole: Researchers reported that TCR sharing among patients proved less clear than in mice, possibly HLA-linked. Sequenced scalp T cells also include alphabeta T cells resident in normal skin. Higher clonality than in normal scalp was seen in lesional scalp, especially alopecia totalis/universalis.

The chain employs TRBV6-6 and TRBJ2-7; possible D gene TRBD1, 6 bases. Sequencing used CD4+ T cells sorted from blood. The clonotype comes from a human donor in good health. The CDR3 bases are TGTGCCAGCAGAACAGGGAGCGAGCAGTACTTC. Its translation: CASRTGSEQYF.